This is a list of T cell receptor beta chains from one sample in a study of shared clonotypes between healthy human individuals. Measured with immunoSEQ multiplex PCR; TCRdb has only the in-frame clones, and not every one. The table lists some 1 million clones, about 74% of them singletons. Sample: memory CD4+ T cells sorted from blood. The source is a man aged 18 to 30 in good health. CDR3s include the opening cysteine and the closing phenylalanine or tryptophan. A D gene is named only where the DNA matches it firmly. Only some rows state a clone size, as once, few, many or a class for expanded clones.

CDR3 DNA: TGCAGCGCCCAGTGGGGGGAACATCAGCCCCAGCATTTT
CDR3 protein: CSAQWGEHQPQHF
clone size: NA
D gene: NA
J gene: TRBJ1-5
V gene: TRBV29-1

CDR3 DNA: TGTGCCAGCAGCCCATTCCGGCACGGGGGGGCCCGAGATGAGCAGTTCTTC
CDR3 protein: CASSPFRHGGARDEQFF
clone size: few
D gene: TRBD2
J gene: TRBJ2-1
V gene: TRBV14

CDR3 DNA: TGCGCCAGCAGTCAATTTGTCCAGGACAGGTCCTCTGGGGCCAACGTCCTGACTTTC
CDR3 protein: CASSQFVQDRSSGANVLTF
clone size: many
D gene: TRBD1
J gene: TRBJ2-6
V gene: TRBV23-1

CDR3 DNA: TGTGCCAGCAGCCAAATTAAACAGGGGGGCACTGAAGCTTTCTTT
CDR3 protein: CASSQIKQGGTEAFF
clone size: NA
D gene: TRBD1
J gene: TRBJ1-1
V gene: TRBV11-2

CDR3 DNA: TGTGCCAGCAGCTTCGCCGGGACAGCTAATGAAAAACTGTTTTTT
CDR3 protein: CASSFAGTANEKLFF
clone size: NA
D gene: TRBD1
J gene: TRBJ1-4
V gene: TRBV11-2

CDR3 DNA: TGCGCCAGCATTGGGGTGAACTTTGAAACTAATGAAAAACTGTTTTTT
CDR3 protein: CASIGVNFETNEKLFF
clone size: NA
D gene: NA
J gene: TRBJ1-4
V gene: TRBV10-2

CDR3 DNA: TGCGCCAGCAGCTTAGCCGCCAATGAGCAGTTCTTC
CDR3 protein: CASSLAANEQFF
clone size: NA
D gene: NA
J gene: TRBJ2-1
V gene: TRBV5-1

CDR3 DNA: TGCGCCAGCAGCGTCTCCCCGGACACTGAAGCTTTCTTT
CDR3 protein: CASSVSPDTEAFF
clone size: NA
D gene: NA
J gene: TRBJ1-1
V gene: TRBV5-1

CDR3 DNA: TGTGCCAGCAGTTTCCGGACAGGGACCGTCGAGCAGTACTTC
CDR3 protein: CASSFRTGTVEQYF
clone size: NA
D gene: TRBD1
J gene: TRBJ2-7
V gene: TRBV6-5

CDR3 DNA: TGTGCCAGCAGTGATCAGGGAGGGAGCACAGATACGCAGTATTTT
CDR3 protein: CASSDQGGSTDTQYF
clone size: NA
D gene: TRBD2
J gene: TRBJ2-3
V gene: TRBV6-1

CDR3 DNA: TGTGCCAGCAGCTTAAGGGGACAGACTGGAAACACCATATATTTT
CDR3 protein: CASSLRGQTGNTIYF
clone size: NA
D gene: TRBD1
J gene: TRBJ1-3
V gene: TRBV7-2

CDR3 DNA: TGTGCCAGCAGCTCCTCGGCCACAGGGCGGCCGGAAAAACTGTTTTTT
CDR3 protein: CASSSSATGRPEKLFF
clone size: NA
D gene: NA
J gene: TRBJ1-4
V gene: TRBV11-1

CDR3 DNA: TGTGCCAGCAGCTTCCTTCAGGGGGGCGGCTATGGCTACACCTTC
CDR3 protein: CASSFLQGGGYGYTF
clone size: NA
D gene: TRBD1
J gene: TRBJ1-2
V gene: TRBV7-2

CDR3 DNA: TGTGCCAGCAGCCGACCCGGGGTCTCTGGAAACACCATATATTTT
CDR3 protein: CASSRPGVSGNTIYF
clone size: NA
D gene: NA
J gene: TRBJ1-3
V gene: TRBV7-9

CDR3 DNA: TGTGCCATCAGTGAGCAACAGGGGAACTATGGCTACACCTTC
CDR3 protein: CAISEQQGNYGYTF
clone size: NA
D gene: TRBD1
J gene: TRBJ1-2
V gene: TRBV10-3

CDR3 DNA: TGCAGTGCGGGGGAGACTACTACCTACGAGCAGTACTTC
CDR3 protein: CSAGETTTYEQYF
clone size: NA
D gene: TRBD2
J gene: TRBJ2-7
V gene: TRBV29-1

CDR3 DNA: TGCGCCAGCATCCAGCGGGAGGGGACAGAGACCCAGTACTTC
CDR3 protein: CASIQREGTETQYF
clone size: NA
D gene: TRBD2
J gene: TRBJ2-5
V gene: TRBV10-2

CDR3 DNA: TGTGCCAGCAGTCAATTTAGCGGGCAACAAGAGACCCAGTACTTC
CDR3 protein: CASSQFSGQQETQYF
clone size: once
D gene: TRBD2
J gene: TRBJ2-5
V gene: TRBV6-1

CDR3 DNA: TGCGCCAGCAGTCAACAGGTCATTAGAGGCTACACCTTC
CDR3 protein: CASSQQVIRGYTF
clone size: NA
D gene: NA
J gene: TRBJ1-2
V gene: TRBV10-2

CDR3 DNA: TGTGCCAGCAGCTTGAAACAGGTACCCTACGAGCAGTACTTC
CDR3 protein: CASSLKQVPYEQYF
clone size: NA
D gene: NA
J gene: TRBJ2-7
V gene: TRBV5-4

CDR3 DNA: TGTGCCAGCAGTTTTAAGAAAAAGAGGTGGAATCAGCCCCAGCATTTT
CDR3 protein: CASSFKKKRWNQPQHF
clone size: NA
D gene: NA
J gene: TRBJ1-5
V gene: TRBV27

CDR3 DNA: TGTGCCATCAGTGATGGGGTTGGGGGCACTGAAGCTTTCTTT
CDR3 protein: CAISDGVGGTEAFF
clone size: once
D gene: NA
J gene: TRBJ1-1
V gene: TRBV10-3

CDR3 DNA: TGTGCCACAATGGATGGGCCCAGGGGTAATTCACCCCTCCACTTT
CDR3 protein: CATMDGPRGNSPLHF
clone size: NA
D gene: NA
J gene: TRBJ1-6
V gene: TRBV10-3

CDR3 DNA: TGTGCCAGCACGGGACGGGGGGGCGCAGATACGCAGTATTTT
CDR3 protein: CASTGRGGADTQYF
clone size: NA
D gene: TRBD2
J gene: TRBJ2-3
V gene: TRBV28

CDR3 DNA: TGTGCCAGCAGCAGGGACAGGGTAGGGTCCGGGGAGCTGTTTTTT
CDR3 protein: CASSRDRVGSGELFF
clone size: NA
D gene: TRBD1
J gene: TRBJ2-2
V gene: TRBV2

CDR3 DNA: TGTGCCAGCAAAATGAACGGACAGGGCTATGGCTACACCTTC
CDR3 protein: CASKMNGQGYGYTF
clone size: many
D gene: TRBD1
J gene: TRBJ1-2
V gene: TRBV2

CDR3 DNA: TGCGCCAGCAGCTCATTAAGGGTGGAGTATGGTGAGCAGTTCTTC
CDR3 protein: CASSSLRVEYGEQFF
clone size: few
D gene: NA
J gene: TRBJ2-1
V gene: TRBV5-1

CDR3 DNA: TGTGCCAGTAGTACCGGGACTGGCGAGACCCAGTACTTC
CDR3 protein: CASSTGTGETQYF
clone size: NA
D gene: NA
J gene: TRBJ2-5
V gene: TRBV19

CDR3 DNA: TGTGCCAGCGGAAGGGGAGCTGAAGCTTTCTTT
CDR3 protein: CASGRGAEAFF
clone size: NA
D gene: NA
J gene: TRBJ1-1
V gene: TRBV25-1

CDR3 DNA: TGTGCCAGCAGGGCCGACTATGGCCCACACAATGAGCAGTTCTTC
CDR3 protein: CASRADYGPHNEQFF
clone size: NA
D gene: NA
J gene: TRBJ2-1
V gene: TRBV6-1

CDR3 DNA: TGTGCCAGCAGCATTAACGGGCTTAGGGGCTACACCTTC
CDR3 protein: CASSINGLRGYTF
clone size: few
D gene: NA
J gene: TRBJ1-2
V gene: TRBV5-8

CDR3 DNA: TGCGCCAGCGGCATAAGGACCGGGGAGCTGTTTTTT
CDR3 protein: CASGIRTGELFF
clone size: NA
D gene: NA
J gene: TRBJ2-2
V gene: TRBV4-1

CDR3 DNA: TGTGCCAGCTCACCGGGGACAGGGGTGAACACTGAAGCTTTCTTT
CDR3 protein: CASSPGTGVNTEAFF
clone size: NA
D gene: TRBD1
J gene: TRBJ1-1
V gene: TRBV18

CDR3 DNA: TGTGCCGGCTCCAGGGGAGAATTATACGAGCAGTACTTC
CDR3 protein: CAGSRGELYEQYF
clone size: NA
D gene: NA
J gene: TRBJ2-7
V gene: TRBV30

CDR3 DNA: TGTGCCAGTAGTTCGGGACACTCCACTGGGGCCAACGTCCTGACTTTC
CDR3 protein: CASSSGHSTGANVLTF
clone size: NA
D gene: NA
J gene: TRBJ2-6
V gene: TRBV19

CDR3 DNA: TGCGCCAGCAGCCTCGGGGGCGAGGAGACCCAGTACTTC
CDR3 protein: CASSLGGEETQYF
clone size: NA
D gene: NA
J gene: TRBJ2-5
V gene: TRBV4-1

CDR3 DNA: TGTGCCAGCAGCTTAGGGACGAGGACCTACAATGAGCAGTTCTTC
CDR3 protein: CASSLGTRTYNEQFF
clone size: NA
D gene: NA
J gene: TRBJ2-1
V gene: TRBV7-2

CDR3 DNA: TGTGCCAGCAGTACCAGGACGGGAGCTTCCTACGAGCAGTACTTC
CDR3 protein: CASSTRTGASYEQYF
clone size: NA
D gene: NA
J gene: TRBJ2-7
V gene: TRBV27

CDR3 DNA: TGTGCCAGCAGTGAAGGAAGGGTTGGTGGCTACACCTTC
CDR3 protein: CASSEGRVGGYTF
clone size: NA
D gene: NA
J gene: TRBJ1-2
V gene: TRBV6-1

CDR3 DNA: TGTGCCAGCAGCCTCCGGGACAGCCACGAGCAGTACTTC
CDR3 protein: CASSLRDSHEQYF
clone size: NA
D gene: TRBD1
J gene: TRBJ2-7
V gene: TRBV7-9

CDR3 DNA: TGCGCCAGCAGCTCCGGGACTAGTGATTATCTCACCGGGGAGCTGTTTTTT
CDR3 protein: CASSSGTSDYLTGELFF
clone size: NA
D gene: TRBD2
J gene: TRBJ2-2
V gene: TRBV5-1

CDR3 DNA: TGTGCCAGCAGCCTATGGGGGGAGAGCCACACTGAAGCTTTCTTT
CDR3 protein: CASSLWGESHTEAFF
clone size: NA
D gene: NA
J gene: TRBJ1-1
V gene: TRBV27

CDR3 DNA: TGCGCCAGCAGCTCTGTAGCCGGTCTGAACACTGAAGCTTTCTTT
CDR3 protein: CASSSVAGLNTEAFF
clone size: NA
D gene: NA
J gene: TRBJ1-1
V gene: TRBV5-1

CDR3 DNA: TGTGCCAGCAGCTTGGGCTTGAAGGAGGGTTACAATGAGCAGTTCTTC
CDR3 protein: CASSLGLKEGYNEQFF
clone size: NA
D gene: NA
J gene: TRBJ2-1
V gene: TRBV5-4

CDR3 DNA: TGTGCCAGCAGCGTTGGACAGGGGGCAACAGATACGCAGTATTTT
CDR3 protein: CASSVGQGATDTQYF
clone size: few
D gene: TRBD1
J gene: TRBJ2-3
V gene: TRBV9